Detailed here is one T cell receptor beta chain. The source of the sample is a study of blood T cells in healthy people across ages. The study recruited healthy Caucasian donors from Russia who were aged about 6 to 90. Staff drew roughly 10 milliliters of peripheral blood from each donor. Germline V gene lookup returns CDR1 SEHNR and CDR2 FQNEAQ (reference sequence). V shed 5 bases, J shed 0 bases, and the junction held 7 bases outside the gene matches. The CDR3 consists of 15 residues. Primers used in a second PCR of roughly 6 to 11 cycles were a sample-barcoded 5' primer and a J-beta primer mix. A template-switch adaptor that had 12 random nucleotides put a tag on each cDNA molecule. From the 5' RACE reads, TCRdb called clonotypes with MiXCR, one entry per CDR3 protein. The data show about 780,000 distinct CDR3 sequences, around 62% seen once.

The source material was blood. The chain couples TRBV7-9 to TRBJ2-7; TRBD2 aligns across 7 bases. The sequence derives from a man in his thirties or forties in good health. Here the CDR3 DNA reads TGTGCCAGCAGCCCCCGGGGGGATTCCTCCTACGAGCAGTACTTC. This codes for CASSPRGDSSYEQYF.